The clone carrying this T cell receptor (beta chain) showed up just once. The target antigen is unknown. The data are from a study of cytomegalovirus exposure and HLA in healthy donors. Study-wide background: In terms of ancestry, the Caucasian-associated cluster contained roughly 80% of the approximately 400 genotyped donors.

The donors were healthy bone marrow donors. There are 16 residues in the CDR3. Study results and caveats: Follow-up analysis found HLA locus-dependent TCR association rates, highest for DRB1 and lowest for HLA-C. Versus the roughly 670-donor mean, an Asian-associated ancestry cluster reportedly showed fewer N-insertions in a later analysis.

The PCR was carried out with 60 Vbeta primers and 13 Jbeta primers. The protocol was immunoSEQ multiplex PCR, while the TCRdb copy is restricted to in-frame clones and leaves out a portion. The sample holds around 200,000 clones, around 80% seen once. The specimen was PBMCs. This chain links TRBV21-1 with TRBJ1-4; the DNA was not compared with TRBD1, the D call given in the table. TRBV21-1 is a pseudogene. This receptor was taken from a girl aged 2 to 10 in good health and CMV-seronegative. The CDR3 protein is CASLKKRGREDEKLFF. The CDR3 DNA reads as TGTGCCAGCCTCAAAAAAAGGGGCAGAGAGGATGAAAAACTGTTTTTT.